This T cell receptor (beta chain) is drawn from a study of T cell responses to AZD1222 COVID-19 vaccine. Note on this clone: Its target is not known.

The table came from immunoSEQ multiplex PCR; TCRdb's copy has only in-frame clones and leaves some out. The data hold around 120,000 clones, with roughly 89% observed a single time. Study results and caveats: Nearly half of spike-specific TCRs reportedly target variant regions that are unmutated in the B.1.351 and B.1.1.7 variants. Mostly white British, mostly female donors; authors suggested clonal diversity may be underestimated. Two AZD1222 administrations were followed by greater Spike-specific TCR breadth and depth.

This CDR3 is 19 amino acids long. Trimming took 6 bases from V and 2 from J, leaving 29 bases between them. Germline CDR1 and CDR2: MNHEY and SMNVEV (reference sequence). V and J are TRBV27 and TRBJ2-7, with D possibly TRBD1 on 6 matching bases. This receptor was obtained from an adult in good health. This specimen consisted of peripheral blood, obtained on day 0 of AZD1222 vaccination. The CDR3 region is CASSQTRVCRGKGTYEQYF. The CDR3 DNA sequence: TGTGCCAGCAGCCAAACCAGGGTTTGCAGGGGAAAAGGAACCTACGAGCAGTACTTC.